This record covers a single TCR beta chain. The CDR3 extends over 16 amino acids. Germline values: CDR1 GTSNPN, CDR2 SVGIG (reference sequence). The V gene end was trimmed by 0 bases and the J gene end by 2 bases; junction bases not matched to a gene: 6. The data were produced by immunoSEQ multiplex PCR, yet TCRdb's version contains in-frame clones alone and is incomplete. This table holds around 2,000,000 clones, about 95% found once. The sample is drawn from a study of shared clonotypes between healthy human individuals. Positively selected for CCR7, the CD45RO-negative cells used as naive CD8 cells excluded terminally differentiated effector memory CD45RA+ cells.

The TCR was taken from a man between 18 and 29 years old in good health. Sequencing input: naive CD8+ T cells sorted from blood. This chain links TRBV30 with TRBJ2-3, with TRBD2 matching over 9 bases. The chain's CDR3 is CAWSVGTSSDTDTQYF. CDR3 sequence (DNA): TGTGCCTGGAGTGTAGGGACTAGCAGTGACACAGATACGCAGTATTTT.